These 6 T cell receptor beta chains came from one sample sequenced in a study of blood T cell repertoires in COVID-19. Measured with immunoSEQ multiplex PCR; TCRdb has only the in-frame clones, and not every one. Here the sample spans more than 200,000 clones, about four fifths being singletons. Material for sequencing was peripheral blood. These receptors all come from a middle-aged woman with active or convalescent COVID-19.

The V gene is TRBV30, the J gene TRBJ2-7; D gene uncertain. Germline CDR1 reads GTSNPN; CDR2 reads SVGIG (reference sequence). The CDR3 extends over 11 amino acids. Trimming removed 3 bases from V and 6 bases from J, with 9 bases in between. DNA of the CDR3: TGTGCCTGGAGCCACGCGGTCGAGCAGTACTTC. Translated, it gives CAWSHAVEQYF.

V gene TRBV19 combines with J gene TRBJ1-2; maybe TRBD1 (5 bases). There are 16 residues in the CDR3. V was trimmed by 7 bases and J by 2 bases, leaving 20 bases between them. CDR1 is LNHDA, CDR2 SQIVND, per germline (reference sequence). The CDR3 reads CASTERKTKGNYGYTF. CDR3 nucleotide sequence: TGTGCCAGTACCGAAAGGAAGACGAAGGGGAACTATGGCTACACCTTC.

The chain joins TRBV4-1 to TRBJ1-4; 9 bases align to TRBD1. J was trimmed by 4 bases and V by 0 bases; bases with no gene match: 6. The CDR3 is made up of 17 amino acids. CDR1 and CDR2 (germline): MGHRA, YSYEKL. The CDR3 sequence is CASSQDRVGQGNEKLFF. The CDR3 DNA is TGCGCCAGCAGCCAAGATAGGGTGGGACAGGGTAATGAAAAACTGTTTTTT.

This clone was found many times. The CDR3 is CASSLARDGYTF. The CDR3 coding sequence is TGTGCCAGCAGCTTAGCCAGGGATGGCTACACCTTC. The chain is built from TRBV7-9 and TRBJ1-2; a weak D match, TRBD1 (5 bases). The germline V gene has CDR1 SEHNR and CDR2 FQNEAQ (reference sequence). Trimming pared 0 bases from V and 6 bases from J, leaving 5 bases between. The CDR3 is 12 amino acids.

The chain employs TRBV24-1 and TRBJ2-7; 9 positions match TRBD1. The CDR3 contains 15 residues. Germline V lookup: CDR1 KGHDR, CDR2 SFDVKD. The V gene end was trimmed by 5 bases and the J gene end by 2 bases; junction bases not matched to a gene: 6. The CDR3 nucleotides are TGTGCCACCAGTGGGGCCGGGACAGGGACCTACGAGCAGTACTTC. It translates to CATSGAGTGTYEQYF.

The V gene is TRBV5-1, the J gene TRBJ1-3; no definite D call. V lost 2 bases, J lost 1 base, and 13 bases lay in between. CDR1 and CDR2 (germline): SGHRS, YFSETQ. There are 16 residues in the CDR3. CDR3 residues: CASSLGLLGSGNTIYF. The DNA for the CDR3 is TGCGCCAGCAGCTTAGGACTCCTGGGGTCTGGAAACACCATATATTTT.